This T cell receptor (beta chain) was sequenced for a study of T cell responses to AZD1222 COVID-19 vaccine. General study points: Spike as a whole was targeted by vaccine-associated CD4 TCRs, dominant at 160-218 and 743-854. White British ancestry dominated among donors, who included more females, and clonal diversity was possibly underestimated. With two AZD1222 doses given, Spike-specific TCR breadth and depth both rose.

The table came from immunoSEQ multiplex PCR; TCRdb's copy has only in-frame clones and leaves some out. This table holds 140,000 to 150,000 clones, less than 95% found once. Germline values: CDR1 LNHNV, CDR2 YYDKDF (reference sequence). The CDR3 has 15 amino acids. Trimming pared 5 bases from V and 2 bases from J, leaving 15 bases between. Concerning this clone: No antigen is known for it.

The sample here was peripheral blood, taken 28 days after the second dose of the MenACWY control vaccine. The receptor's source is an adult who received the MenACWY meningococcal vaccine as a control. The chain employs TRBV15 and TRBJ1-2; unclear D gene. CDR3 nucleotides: TGTGCCACCAGCGAAACACGAGCTTACAACTATGGCTACACCTTC. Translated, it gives CATSETRAYNYGYTF.